This passage covers 23 T cell receptor beta chains from one sample sequenced in a study of follicular helper T cells after annual influenza vaccination. TCRdb's table, derived via immunoSEQ multiplex PCR, lists solely in-frame clones and lacks some. The sample lists about 5,600 clones, around four fifths occurring once. Time point in this sample: 2015-2016 season, pre-vaccination. The sample in question was CXCR5- memory CD4+ T cells sorted from blood, obtained on the day of influenza vaccination. These receptors were taken from an adult who received the influenza vaccine.

The gene calls are TRBV6-5 and TRBJ1-1; the D is unclear. Germline values: CDR1 MNHEY, CDR2 SVGAGI. This CDR3 is 11 amino acids long. Trimming cost V 5 bases and J 8 bases, with 9 bases left between them. The CDR3 protein is CASSRSEEAFF. CDR3 sequence (DNA): TGTGCCAGCAGTCGGTCGGAGGAAGCTTTCTTT.

The chain is built from TRBV5-1 and TRBJ2-1; TRBD2 matches 9 bases. This CDR3 region has 15 residues. Germline V lookup: CDR1 SGHRS, CDR2 YFSETQ. The junction had 2 bases not matched to a gene; V was cut back by 0 bases and J by 4 bases. CDR3 sequence reads: CASSLASGRYNEQFF. Written as DNA, the CDR3 is TGCGCCAGCAGCTTGGCAAGCGGGAGGTACAATGAGCAGTTCTTC.

The V and J genes are TRBV5-3 and TRBJ2-7, with TRBD1 identical over 8 bases. TRBV5-3 is sorted into the ORF group, with uncertain function. The CDR3 totals 14 residues. With 4 bases clipped from V and 4 bases from J, the junction kept 7 bases outside the gene matches. Here the CDR3 reads CARSHGQGLYEQYF. The CDR3 nucleotides read TGTGCCAGAAGCCACGGACAGGGATTATACGAGCAGTACTTC.

V gene TRBV6-6 combines with J gene TRBJ1-4; tentative D call: TRBD1 (5 bases). Germline V lookup: CDR1 MNHNY, CDR2 SVGAGI (reference sequence). The V end lost 4 bases, the J end lost 0 bases, and 9 bases lay between the germline ends. The CDR3 has 15 amino acids. CDR3 nucleotide sequence: TGTGCCAGCAGTTTACAGGACGCAACTAATGAAAAACTGTTTTTT. Protein product: CASSLQDATNEKLFF.

J is TRBJ2-2 and V is TRBV28; D not certain. The germline V and J ends were trimmed by 2 bases and 7 bases, with 11 bases remaining between them. CDR3 length: 14 residues. Germline lookup yields CDR1 MDHEN and CDR2 SYDVKM. CDR3 DNA: TGTGCCAGCAGTTTACGAACGCGGAGCGGGGAGCTGTTTTTT. Protein: CASSLRTRSGELFF.

The sample holds a few counts of this clone. J is TRBJ1-2 and V is TRBV7-9, with a possible D match to TRBD1 (5 bases). The V and J ends lost 4 bases and 6 bases respectively, with 9 bases between them. This CDR3 has 12 residues. Germline loops: CDR1 SEHNR, CDR2 FQNEAQ (reference sequence). In nucleotides, the CDR3 is TGTGCCAGCAGCTCCACAGGAGATGGCTACACCTTC. Encoded protein: CASSSTGDGYTF.

The CDR3 is CASSRDSQYEQYF. The CDR3 DNA is TGTGCCAGCAGCCGGGACAGCCAATACGAGCAGTACTTC. The V and J genes are TRBV6-5 and TRBJ2-7; 7 positions agree with TRBD1. The junction had 6 bases not matched to a gene; V was cut back by 6 bases and J by 4 bases. From germline, CDR1 is MNHEY and CDR2 SVGAGI. This CDR3 is built from 13 residues.

The chain is built from TRBV28 and TRBJ2-6; a possible D gene is TRBD1 (5 bases). This CDR3 contains 16 residues. CDR1 is MDHEN and CDR2 is SYDVKM in the germline V gene. Trimming removed 6 bases from V and 0 bases from J, with 12 bases in between. CDR3 residues: CASRAGLFSGANVLTF. Here the CDR3 DNA reads TGTGCCAGCAGGGCAGGGCTCTTCTCTGGGGCCAACGTCCTGACTTTC.

The chain links TRBV5-1 to TRBJ2-5, with 8 bases that match TRBD1. CDR3 size: 14 residues. V trimming: 2 bases; J trimming: 3 bases; junction bases outside the gene matches: 3. The V gene's germline CDR1 is SGHRS and CDR2 YFSETQ. The CDR3 loop is CASSLRQGKETQYF. The CDR3 coding sequence is TGCGCCAGCAGCTTAAGACAGGGGAAAGAGACCCAGTACTTC.

The V call is TRBV5-1, the J call TRBJ2-7; 11 nucleotides line up with TRBD2. The CDR3 runs to 17 residues. From germline, CDR1 is SGHRS and CDR2 YFSETQ. V gave up 2 bases and J gave up 2 bases; unmatched junction bases: 9. DNA of the CDR3: TGCGCCAGCAGCTTACAAACACCGGGACTAGCGGCCTACGAGCAGTACTTC. As protein: CASSLQTPGLAAYEQYF. Filled out from reference TRBV5-1 and TRBJ2-7, the complete variable domain reads KAGVTQTPRYLIKTRGQQVTLSCSPISGHRSVSWYQQTPGQGLQFLFEYFSETQRNKGNFPGRFSGRQFSNSRSEMNVSTLELGDSALYLCASSLQTPGLAAYEQYFGPGTRLTVT.

The rearrangement joins TRBV6-6 to TRBJ2-3; TRBD2 matches at 8 bases. Germline V gives CDR1 MNHNY, CDR2 SVGAGI (reference sequence). V lost 6 bases to trimming and J lost 0 bases; unmatched junction nucleotides: 2. The CDR3 is made up of 14 amino acids. The CDR3 sequence: CASRAGGSTDTQYF. CDR3 sequence (DNA): TGTGCCAGCAGGGCGGGGGGTAGCACAGATACGCAGTATTTT.

The chain has TRBV10-3 and TRBJ2-2, with D perhaps TRBD1 (6 bases). Germline V gene data show CDR1 as ENHRY and CDR2 as SYGVKD. This CDR3 is built from 16 residues. The germline V and J ends were trimmed by 3 bases and 1 base, with 12 bases remaining between them. The CDR3 DNA reads TGTGCCATCAGTGAATTTGGACAGAGGAACACCGGGGAGCTGTTTTTT. This translates into CAISEFGQRNTGELFF.

This clone turned up a few times. This CDR3 is CASTPGAGGREQYF. CDR3 nucleotide sequence: TGTGCCAGCACCCCAGGGGCGGGAGGGCGTGAGCAGTACTTC. V gene TRBV9 combines with J gene TRBJ2-7; TRBD2 agrees at 9 bases. V dropped 6 bases and J dropped 7; count of bases not matched to a gene: 11. The CDR3 consists of 14 residues. Looked up from germline, CDR1 is SGDLS and CDR2 is YYNGEE.

This chain uses TRBV11-2 with TRBJ2-4; D not certain. Germline CDR1 reads SGHAT; CDR2 reads FQNNGV. The length of the CDR3 is 12 residues. Trimming left V 0 bases short and J 5 bases short, with 2 bases between. The CDR3 DNA sequence: TGTGCCAGCAGCTTAGACCAAAACATTCAGTACTTC. Residues: CASSLDQNIQYF.

This clone was counted a single time. The chain recombines TRBV5-1 with TRBJ2-2; tentatively, D is TRBD2 (6 bases). Trimming shortened V by 5 bases and J by 0 bases, and 14 bases separated the two germline ends. The germline CDR1 and CDR2 sequences are SGHRS and YFSETQ. This CDR3 has 16 amino acids. Here the CDR3 DNA reads TGCGCCAGCAGAGCGCCGTGGGGGGCGAACACCGGGGAGCTGTTTTTT. It yields the protein CASRAPWGANTGELFF. Full variable domain (outside the CDR3, taken from reference TRBV5-1 and TRBJ2-2): KAGVTQTPRYLIKTRGQQVTLSCSPISGHRSVSWYQQTPGQGLQFLFEYFSETQRNKGNFPGRFSGRQFSNSRSEMNVSTLELGDSALYLCASRAPWGANTGELFFGEGSRLTVL.

The rearrangement links TRBV7-9 to TRBJ1-2; TRBD1 is a possible D gene (6 bases). V shed 5 bases and J shed 8 bases, with 15 bases lying between them. CDR1 and CDR2 (germline): SEHNR, FQNEAQ (reference sequence). The CDR3 has 13 residues. CDR3 bases: TGTGCCAGCAGCAGGGATCAGGGGTTGGGCTACACCTTC. Residues: CASSRDQGLGYTF.

This sequence joins TRBV6-6 and TRBJ1-5, with D maybe TRBD1 (5 bases). The V gene lost 10 bases and the J gene lost 4 bases, with 14 bases spanning the gap. Germline V gene data show CDR1 as MNHNY and CDR2 as SVGAGI (reference sequence). This CDR3 is built from 13 residues. The CDR3 loop reads CATGRDGNQPQHF. As DNA, the CDR3 is TGTGCCACAGGCCGGGACGGGAATCAGCCCCAGCATTTT.

To note about this clone: Within the sample, other DNA sequences also encode this same CDR3. The genes are TRBV5-1 and TRBJ2-7; D might be TRBD2 (6 bases). CDR1 SGHRS and CDR2 YFSETQ come from the germline V gene. V was shortened by 0 bases and J by 6 bases, with 10 bases between the two germline ends. This CDR3 has 13 amino acids. In DNA form, the CDR3 reads TGCGCCAGCAGCTTGGCGGGACTTCGCGAGCAGTACTTC. This encodes CASSLAGLREQYF.

The chain is built from TRBV6-5 and TRBJ2-7; 7 bases align to TRBD1. Germline V CDR1 and CDR2: MNHEY, SVGAGI. Losses at the gene ends were 6 bases for V and 5 bases for J; bases not matched to a gene: 10. The CDR3 loop spans 14 amino acids. The CDR3 DNA reads as TGTGCCAGCAGGAGACAGGGTCTAAGTCACGAGCAGTACTTC. Translated: CASRRQGLSHEQYF.

This clone was seen a single time. The V and J genes are TRBV28 and TRBJ2-2; 9 bases map to TRBD2. J gave up 4 bases and V 5 bases, and 2 bases lay outside the gene matches. This CDR3 region has 14 residues. CDR1 MDHEN and CDR2 SYDVKM come from the germline V gene. The CDR3 DNA is TGTGCCAGCAGTAGCGGGAGGACCACCGGGGAGCTGTTTTTT. This sequence encodes CASSSGRTTGELFF.

This clone showed up just a few times. V and J are TRBV19 and TRBJ2-3, with 9 bases fitting TRBD1. Germline V gives CDR1 LNHDA, CDR2 SQIVND (reference sequence). V shed 6 bases, J shed 3 bases, and the junction held 4 bases outside the gene matches. This CDR3 is 14 amino acids long. For the CDR3, the DNA is TGTGCCAGTAGCCCGGACAGGGGAACAGATACGCAGTATTTT. As protein: CASSPDRGTDTQYF.

J is TRBJ2-3 and V is TRBV7-2, with D possibly matching TRBD2 (6 bases). CDR3 length: 15 residues. V was cut by 3 bases and J by 5 bases, with 15 bases left in between. Germline CDR1 SGHTA, CDR2 FQGNSA. In DNA form, the CDR3 reads TGTGCCAGCAGCTTGAGGGCGGGGCGGGGAGATACGCAGTATTTT. Protein: CASSLRAGRGDTQYF.

The chain recombines TRBV19 with TRBJ1-5; unclear D gene. Germline V gene data show CDR1 as LNHDA and CDR2 as SQIVND (reference sequence). V lost 7 bases and J lost 5, with 9 bases in between. The CDR3 is made up of 12 amino acids. CDR3 region: CASKLEDQPQHF. CDR3 sequence (DNA): TGTGCCAGTAAGCTCGAGGATCAGCCCCAGCATTTT. Complete variable domain (other parts from reference TRBV19 and TRBJ1-5): DGGITQSPKYLFRKEGQNVTLSCEQNLNHDAMYWYRQDPGQGLRLIYYSQIVNDFQKGDIAEGYSVSREKKESFPLTVTSAQKNPTAFYLCASKLEDQPQHFGDGTRLSIL.